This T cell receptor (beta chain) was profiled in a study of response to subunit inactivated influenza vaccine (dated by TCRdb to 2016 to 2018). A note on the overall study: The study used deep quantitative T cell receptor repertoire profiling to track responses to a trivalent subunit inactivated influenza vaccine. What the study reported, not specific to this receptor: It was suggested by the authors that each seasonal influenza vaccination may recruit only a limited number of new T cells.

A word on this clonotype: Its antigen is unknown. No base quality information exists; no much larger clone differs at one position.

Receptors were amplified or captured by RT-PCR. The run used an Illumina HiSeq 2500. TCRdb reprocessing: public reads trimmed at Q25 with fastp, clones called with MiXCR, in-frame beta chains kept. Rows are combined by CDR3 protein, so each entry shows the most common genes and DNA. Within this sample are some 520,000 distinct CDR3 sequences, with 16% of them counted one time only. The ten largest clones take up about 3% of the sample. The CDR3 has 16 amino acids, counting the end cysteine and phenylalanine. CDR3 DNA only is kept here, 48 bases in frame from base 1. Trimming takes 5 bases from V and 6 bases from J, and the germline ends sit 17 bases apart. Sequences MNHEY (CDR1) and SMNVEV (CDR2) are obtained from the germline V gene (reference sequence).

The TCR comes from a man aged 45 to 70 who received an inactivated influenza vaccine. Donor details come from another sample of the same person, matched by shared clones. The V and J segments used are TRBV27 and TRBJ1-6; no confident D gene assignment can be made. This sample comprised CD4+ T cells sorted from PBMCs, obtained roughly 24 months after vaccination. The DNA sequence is TGTGCCAGCAGTCCACCCCCACAGCGAACTAATTCACCCCTCCACTTT. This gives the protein CASSPPPQRTNSPLHF.